This T cell receptor (beta chain) was identified during a study of OX40 agonist ivuxolimab in advanced cancers. Study as a whole: Each patient was given ivuxolimab into a vein every 2 weeks, at 0.01 to 10 mg/kg. Hepatocellular carcinoma, melanoma, renal cell or head and neck cancer affected the dose-escalation patients. Partial responses, seen in three patients, involved one hepatocellular carcinoma and two cutaneous melanomas.

Assay: immunoSEQ multiplex PCR; the TCRdb copy retains only in-frame clones and omits some. This sample has tens of thousands of clones, with 80% to 85% found just once. Findings and caveats of the study: Antigen specificity was not determined for the expanded peripheral T cells.

About this clone: Its antigen remains unknown.

The length of the CDR3 is 15 residues. Germline CDR1 LNHDA, CDR2 SQIVND (reference sequence). Trimming removed 3 bases from V and 1 base from J, with 12 bases in between. The source was CD4+ or CD8+ T cells sorted from blood, collected in a trial of the OX40 agonist ivuxolimab. This TCR was sampled from an adult with an advanced solid tumor such as melanoma, head and neck, liver or kidney cancer. The chain uses TRBV19 and TRBJ1-1; D ambiguous. The CDR3 bases are TGTGCCAGTAGTATTGCCCTTTGGGGGAACACTGAAGCTTTCTTT. Amino acid sequence: CASSIALWGNTEAFF. Complete variable domain (other parts from reference TRBV19 and TRBJ1-1): DGGITQSPKYLFRKEGQNVTLSCEQNLNHDAMYWYRQDPGQGLRLIYYSQIVNDFQKGDIAEGYSVSREKKESFPLTVTSAQKNPTAFYLCASSIALWGNTEAFFGQGTRLTVV.